Below, 25 T cell receptor beta chains from the same sample are listed, as sequenced in a study of blood T cells in healthy people across ages. Through a sample-barcoded 5' primer and a J-beta primer mix, a second PCR was run for roughly 6 to 12 cycles. In TCRdb, the 5' RACE reads were re-called with MiXCR into one record per CDR3 protein. Of roughly 1.9 million distinct CDR3 sequences in the sample, about two fifths were seen once. What was sequenced was blood. The source of these receptors is a human donor in good health.

This sequence joins TRBV9 and TRBJ2-1; D may be TRBD1 (8 bases). V was clipped by 7 bases and J by 0 bases, with 14 bases between them. CDR1 is SGDLS and CDR2 is YYNGEE in the germline V gene. The CDR3 contains 15 residues. The CDR3 bases are TGTGCCAGCGGGAGGGACAGGAGCTCCTACAATGAGCAGTTCTTC. It yields the protein CASGRDRSSYNEQFF.

This clonotype was observed a few times. This chain uses TRBV29-1 with TRBJ1-2; TRBD1 agrees at 7 bases. After removal of 2 bases from V and 6 bases from J, the junction contained 3 bases not matched to a gene. The CDR3 loop spans 12 amino acids. Germline V gene data show CDR1 as SQVTM and CDR2 as ANQGSEA. CDR3 sequence: CSVEQGENGYTF. The CDR3 DNA sequence: TGCAGCGTTGAACAGGGGGAAAATGGCTACACCTTC.

This clonotype came up a few times. V and J are TRBV5-1 and TRBJ2-3; 9 nucleotides agree with TRBD1. This CDR3 comprises 15 residues. V lost 4 bases and J lost 2; bases outside the gene matches: 5. Germline lookup yields CDR1 SGHRS and CDR2 YFSETQ. The DNA of the CDR3 is TGCGCCAGCAGCAGGGACAGGGTGAACACAGATACGCAGTATTTT. Encoded protein: CASSRDRVNTDTQYF.

This chain uses TRBV12-3 or TRBV12-4 with TRBJ1-1; tentatively, D is TRBD1 (6 bases). Deletions cut 5 bases from V and 4 bases from J, with 17 bases between. The CDR3 spans 15 residues. In DNA, the CDR3 is TGTGCCAGCAGTAACTACAGGGTACAAGCCACTGAAGCTTTCTTT. This sequence encodes CASSNYRVQATEAFF.

The rearrangement links TRBV7-8 to TRBJ2-7; 10 positions match TRBD1. Germline V gene sequence: CDR1 SGHVS, CDR2 FQNEAQ. The V gene end was trimmed by 4 bases and the J gene end by 5 bases; junction bases not matched to a gene: 8. The CDR3 runs 15 residues. The CDR3: CASSSFGTGVNEQYF. The CDR3 DNA sequence: TGTGCCAGCAGCTCTTTCGGGACAGGGGTGAACGAGCAGTACTTC.

V is TRBV3-1 and J is TRBJ1-4; possible D gene TRBD1, 6 bases. The CDR3 spans 16 residues. Trimming stripped 0 bases from V and 3 bases from J, with 11 bases between. Germline-derived CDR1 and CDR2 are LGHDT and YNNKEL (reference sequence). This chain's CDR3 is CASSQDSRGSNEKLFF. In DNA, the CDR3 is TGTGCCAGCAGCCAAGATTCCAGGGGATCTAATGAAAAACTGTTTTTT.

The V gene is TRBV4-3, the J gene TRBJ2-4; the match to TRBD2 covers 11 bases. V lost 4 bases, J lost 2 bases, and 16 bases stayed unmatched. Germline CDR1 reads LGHNA; CDR2 reads YSLEER. The CDR3 is 20 amino acids. The DNA for the CDR3 is TGCGCCAGCAGCCCATTACTAGCGGGGGAGCTACCCGGATCCAAAAACATTCAGTACTTC. It encodes CASSPLLAGELPGSKNIQYF.

The chain joins TRBV20-1 to TRBJ1-2; D is ambiguous. Germline CDR1 is DFQATT and CDR2 is SNEGSKA (reference sequence). This CDR3 comprises 15 residues. Trimming cost V 0 bases and J 4 bases, with 15 bases left between them. This CDR3 reads CSARDLRHVSYGYTF. The CDR3 nucleotides read TGCAGTGCTAGAGATTTGAGACACGTCTCCTATGGCTACACCTTC.

V gene TRBV29-1 combines with J gene TRBJ1-1; the D is unclear. The V end was cut by 3 bases, the J end by 5 bases, with 13 bases between. Germline V lookup: CDR1 SQVTM, CDR2 ANQGSEA. The CDR3 totals 13 residues. In DNA, the CDR3 is TGCAGCGTTGACCAATACCTAGCGACTGAAGCTTTCTTT. This sequence encodes CSVDQYLATEAFF.

V is TRBV12-3 or TRBV12-4 and J is TRBJ1-2, with D possibly matching TRBD1 (6 bases). This CDR3 is built from 13 residues. Trimming stripped 7 bases from V and 4 bases from J, with 13 bases between. The CDR3 DNA follows: TGTGCCAGCATCGCAGGGGATCCCTATGGCTACACCTTC. Translating it yields CASIAGDPYGYTF.

The rearrangement uses TRBV12-3 or TRBV12-4 and TRBJ1-1; the match to TRBD1 covers 7 bases. The V segment lost 6 bases and the J segment 4 bases; nucleotides outside the gene matches: 11. The CDR3 contains 15 residues. CDR3 DNA sequence: TGTGCCAGCAGCCGCCCGGCAGGGGGGGGCACTGAAGCTTTCTTT. Protein sequence: CASSRPAGGGTEAFF.

A few counts support this clonotype. The chain has TRBV10-2 and TRBJ1-6; D uncertain. This CDR3 comprises 18 residues. V shed 6 bases and J shed 7 bases, with 25 bases lying between them. CDR1 is WSHSY, CDR2 SAAADI, per germline. CDR3 in amino acids: CASSAPDRTSPRNSPLHF. The CDR3 DNA sequence: TGCGCCAGCAGCGCCCCAGACCGAACCTCCCCTAGGAATTCACCCCTCCACTTT.

V and J are TRBV3-1 and TRBJ2-1, with D possibly TRBD1 on 5 matching bases. Trimming removed 9 bases at V and 5 bases at J, with 17 bases between. CDR1 and CDR2 from the germline V gene are LGHDT and YNNKEL (reference sequence). The CDR3 has 14 residues. The CDR3 DNA follows: TGTGCCAGAGGTGGCAGGGATCAGGACAATGAGCAGTTCTTC. Amino acid sequence: CARGGRDQDNEQFF.

The V gene is TRBV5-1, the J gene TRBJ1-5; TRBD1 aligns across 7 bases. V was clipped by 4 bases and J by 3 bases; unmatched bases: 7. The CDR3 extends over 15 amino acids. Germline-derived CDR1 and CDR2 are SGHRS and YFSETQ. CDR3 in DNA: TGCGCCAGCAGCCTACAGGGGACACTCAATCAGCCCCAGCATTTT. This translates into CASSLQGTLNQPQHF.

The chain uses TRBV6-2 or TRBV6-3 and TRBJ2-1; 10 bases are shared with TRBD1. V shed 6 bases, J shed 8 bases, and the junction held 7 bases outside the gene matches. The germline CDR1 and CDR2 sequences are MNHEY and SVGEGT. The CDR3 spans 14 residues. DNA for the CDR3: TGTGCCAGCAGGGTTGGACAGGGGGGCTATGAGCAGTTCTTC. Translating it yields CASRVGQGGYEQFF.

The gene calls are TRBV20-1 and TRBJ1-5, with TRBD1 matching 10 bases. J gave up 4 bases and V 4 bases, and 7 bases lay outside the gene matches. Looked up from germline, CDR1 is DFQATT and CDR2 is SNEGSKA (reference sequence). The CDR3 covers 15 residues. CDR3 DNA sequence: TGCAGTGCTAATGGGGGGACAGGGGAGAATCAGCCCCAGCATTTT. Its translation: CSANGGTGENQPQHF.

This clonotype occurred once. The chain is built from TRBV12-3 or TRBV12-4 and TRBJ1-2; 8 bases agree with TRBD1. V dropped 7 bases and J dropped 1; count of bases not matched to a gene: 8. The CDR3 has 15 residues. CDR3 coding DNA: TGTGCCAGCATCAAAACCAGGGGGCGTAACTATGGCTACACCTTC. Its translation is CASIKTRGRNYGYTF.

J is TRBJ1-5 and V is TRBV28; D ambiguous. Germline V gene sequence: CDR1 MDHEN, CDR2 SYDVKM. The length of the CDR3 is 14 residues. V dropped 6 bases and J dropped 1 base, with 10 bases sitting between them. CDR3 coding DNA: TGTGCCAGCAGCCCTAGGTGGAGCAATCAGCCCCAGCATTTT. It specifies CASSPRWSNQPQHF.

This clonotype was counted a few times. The CDR3 is CASSYRLNQPQHF. The CDR3 DNA sequence: TGTGCCAGCAGTTACAGGCTCAATCAGCCCCAGCATTTT. The chain is built from TRBV12-3 or TRBV12-4 and TRBJ1-5; a possible D gene is TRBD1 (5 bases). This CDR3 region has 13 residues. Trimming shortened V by 4 bases and J by 3 bases, and 7 bases separated the two germline ends.

The chain combines TRBV20-1 with TRBJ2-3, with D perhaps TRBD1 or TRBD2 (5 bases each). With 5 bases removed from V and 7 bases from J, the gap between germline ends came to 22 bases. CDR1 DFQATT and CDR2 SNEGSKA come from the germline V gene (reference sequence). CDR3 length: 15 residues. CDR3 in amino acids: CSAERGSLLGNTQYF. CDR3 coding DNA: TGCAGTGCTGAGAGGGGATCCCTGCTCGGGAATACGCAGTATTTT.

This clonotype was counted only a few times. This chain links TRBV28 with TRBJ2-7; 8 bases match TRBD2. CDR1 and CDR2 from the germline V gene are MDHEN and SYDVKM. Unmatched junction bases numbered 4, after V lost 7 bases and J lost 2 bases. The CDR3 is 13 amino acids. CDR3 residues: CASKRGYPYEQYF. The CDR3 DNA reads TGTGCCAGCAAGCGGGGGTACCCCTACGAGCAGTACTTC.

This clonotype was found many times. As DNA, the CDR3 is TGCGCCAGCAGCTTCCAGGGGAACTACGAGCAGTACTTC. Translation: CASSFQGNYEQYF. This chain uses TRBV5-1 with TRBJ2-7; D is possibly TRBD1 (6 bases). V gave up 2 bases and J gave up 3 bases, with 9 bases separating them. There are 13 residues in the CDR3. Germline CDR1 SGHRS, CDR2 YFSETQ.

Ten or more counts support this clonotype. The CDR3 is CSVPQGYEQYF. The CDR3 nucleotides are TGCAGCGTCCCACAGGGCTACGAGCAGTACTTC. The V gene is TRBV29-1, the J gene TRBJ2-7; weak D call: TRBD1 (6 bases). Trimming stripped 6 bases from V and 3 bases from J, with 9 bases between. The CDR3 totals 11 residues. In germline, CDR1 is SQVTM, CDR2 ANQGSEA.

The chain joins TRBV10-2 to TRBJ2-3; 7 nucleotides line up with TRBD2. V shed 8 bases and J 0 bases; nucleotides not matched to a gene: 8. This CDR3 comprises 15 residues. Germline V CDR1 and CDR2: WSHSY, SAAADI. The CDR3: CASVERGTSTDTQYF. CDR3 nucleotide sequence: TGCGCCAGCGTCGAGCGGGGCACTAGCACAGATACGCAGTATTTT.

This clonotype was picked up one time. The V gene is TRBV6-2 or TRBV6-3, the J gene TRBJ2-4, with a tentative D call TRBD2 (6 bases). The better agreement between TRBJ2-7 and the DNA end casts doubt on the J call. The CDR3 covers 16 residues. CDR1 is MNHEY, CDR2 SVGEGT, per germline. The CDR3: CASRLTGSLLISEQYF. CDR3 sequence (DNA): TGTGCCAGCAGGCTCACCGGGAGCCTTCTAATCAGCGAGCAGTACTTC.